Listed below are T cell receptor beta chains from one sample, sequenced in a study of cytomegalovirus exposure and HLA in healthy donors. Data came from immunoSEQ multiplex PCR; TCRdb stores just in-frame clones and leaves some out. The sample includes more than 90,000 clones, roughly 69% of them seen just once. The sample consisted of PBMCs. Receptors were obtained from a woman aged 30 to 39 in good health and CMV-seronegative. The CDR3 runs from the conserved cysteine through the conserved F or W. The D gene is left open where the match is weak. Size is stated for part of the rows, as once, few or many counts, or as a class when the clone is expanded.

d_gene	v_gene	abundance	j_gene	CDR3nt	CDR3aa
.	TRBV29-1	.	TRBJ2-7	TGCAGCGGGTGGGGGCCGGGTCACGAGCAGTACTTC	CSGWGPGHEQYF
.	TRBV7-3	.	TRBJ2-5	TGTGCCAGCAGCTTAACGGGAAGCGGGGAGACCCAGTACTTC	CASSLTGSGETQYF
TRBD2	TRBV28	.	TRBJ2-5	TGTGCCAGCAGTTCAGTCGGGACTAAAGAGACCCAGTACTTC	CASSSVGTKETQYF
.	TRBV11-2	few	TRBJ2-1	TGTGCCAGCAGCTTAATTCGCGGAAGTGGTGAGCAGTTCTTC	CASSLIRGSGEQFF
.	TRBV5-1	.	TRBJ2-7	TGCGCCAGCAGCTTGGGACAGAGCGAGCAGTACTTC	CASSLGQSEQYF
TRBD2	TRBV27	.	TRBJ2-1	TGTGCCAGCAGTTCGGGACTAGCGACACCATTAGAGCAGTTCTTC	CASSSGLATPLEQFF
.	TRBV18	.	TRBJ1-5	TGTGCCAGCTCAGCGAATAGCAATCAGCCCCAGCATTTT	CASSANSNQPQHF
.	TRBV7-9	few	TRBJ1-1	TGTGCCAGCAGGAGGCAGAACACTGAAGCTTTCTTT	CASRRQNTEAFF
.	TRBV10-3	few	TRBJ1-1	TGTGCCATCAGTGAGGCGGCACGATCACAGGGACGTGCTTTCTTT	CAISEAARSQGRAFF
.	TRBV18	few	TRBJ1-1	TGTGCCAGCTCACGGGGACAGAACACTGAAGCTTTCTTT	CASSRGQNTEAFF
TRBD2	TRBV5-1	.	TRBJ2-3	TGCGCCAGCAGCTTGGTAGCTAGCGGGAGCAATACGCAGTATTTT	CASSLVASGSNTQYF
.	TRBV28	.	TRBJ2-1	TGTGCCAGCAGTTCCGCCTCGGGGGGCAACTACAATGAGCAGTTCTTC	CASSSASGGNYNEQFF
.	TRBV29-1	few	TRBJ2-3	TGCAGCGCCAACCTGGGGGCCACAGATACGCAGTATTTT	CSANLGATDTQYF
.	TRBV28	few	TRBJ2-1	TGTGCCAGCAGTTTGCGACTTTTGCTCTATGAGCAGTTCTTC	CASSLRLLLYEQFF
TRBD2	TRBV6-4	.	TRBJ2-1	TGTGCCAGCAGTGACTCGGGGACTAGCGGGAGACTCAATGAGCAGTTCTTC	CASSDSGTSGRLNEQFF
TRBD1	TRBV7-9	.	TRBJ2-7	TGTGCCAGCAGGGACAGGGGCGGAAACGAGCAGTACTTC	CASRDRGGNEQYF
.	TRBV21-1	.	TRBJ1-1	TGTGCCAGCAGCTCCCCCGAGGGGGGGCTGGGCACTGAAGCTTTCTTT	CASSSPEGGLGTEAFF
TRBD1	TRBV7-3	.	TRBJ1-2	TGTGCCAGCAGCCCAGGACAGGGGGCTTATGGCTACACCTTC	CASSPGQGAYGYTF
TRBD1	TRBV30	once	TRBJ1-5	TGTGCCTGGAGTGTGAGGGACAGAGTTAATCAGCCCCAGCATTTT	CAWSVRDRVNQPQHF
TRBD2	TRBV10-3	few	TRBJ2-1	TGTGCCATGGGACTAGGATTGGATGAGCAGTTCTTC	CAMGLGLDEQFF
.	TRBV7-9	.	TRBJ2-7	TGTGCCAGCAGCCCGGCCCAGGGTACCTACGAGCAGTACTTC	CASSPAQGTYEQYF
.	TRBV5-4	.	TRBJ2-2	TGTGCCAGCAGCTCCGGGACCGGGGAGCTGTTTTTT	CASSSGTGELFF
TRBD1	TRBV19	.	TRBJ1-1	TGTGCCAGTAGTAAGACAGGGGGTAACACTGAAGCTTTCTTT	CASSKTGGNTEAFF
.	TRBV28	.	TRBJ2-7	TGTGCCAGCAGTTTACTGGACAAAGGCTACGAGCAGTACTTC	CASSLLDKGYEQYF
TRBD1	TRBV28	.	TRBJ2-7	TGTGCCAGCAGTCCGACGACAGGGGCCGCCTACGAGCAGTACTTC	CASSPTTGAAYEQYF
TRBD2	TRBV6-6	.	TRBJ2-1	TGTGCCAGCACGGCTAGCGGGAAGGATGAGCAGTTCTTC	CASTASGKDEQFF
.	TRBV21-1	.	TRBJ1-1	TGTGCCAGCAGCGGCGGGGGGAGAATGAACACTGAAGCTTTCTTT	CASSGGGRMNTEAFF
.	TRBV11-3	.	TRBJ2-7	TGTGCCAGCAGCTTAGGTCGGGACTACGAGCAGTACTTC	CASSLGRDYEQYF
TRBD1	TRBV2	.	TRBJ2-2	TGTGCCAGCAGTGAATCGAGGACAGGGGGCACCGGGGAGCTGTTTTTT	CASSESRTGGTGELFF
TRBD1	TRBV5-6	.	TRBJ1-3	TGTGCCAGCAGCGTCCAACAGGGGCCCTCTGGAAACACCATATATTTT	CASSVQQGPSGNTIYF
.	TRBV28	few	TRBJ1-2	TGTGCCAGCAGTTCTCCGGGAGCTGTAGATGGCTACACCTTC	CASSSPGAVDGYTF
.	TRBV4-1	.	TRBJ2-2	TGCGCCAGCACCCTTATAGCTAACACCGGGGAGCTGTTTTTT	CASTLIANTGELFF
.	TRBV27	.	TRBJ2-1	TGTGCCAGCAGGGGCAGAGCCTACAATGAGCAGTTCTTC	CASRGRAYNEQFF
.	TRBV4-2	once	TRBJ2-1	TGTGCCAGCAGCCACGGTTCCGCGGGGGCCTCCTACAATGAGCAGTTCTTC	CASSHGSAGASYNEQFF
TRBD2	TRBV11-3	.	TRBJ2-1	TGTGCCAGCAGCTTCGGGACTAGCGGGAGGAGGGATGAGCAGTTCTTC	CASSFGTSGRRDEQFF
.	TRBV5-1	.	TRBJ2-3	TGCGCCAGCAGCTTGGCCCCGGGTTTGGAAGATACGCAGTATTTT	CASSLAPGLEDTQYF
.	TRBV5-6	few	TRBJ1-4	TGTGCCAGCAGCTTTTTGCAGGGCGGTGAAAAACTGTTTTTT	CASSFLQGGEKLFF
TRBD2	TRBV5-6	.	TRBJ2-5	TGTGCCAGCAGCATGCTACTAGCGGGATGGGAGACCCAGTACTTC	CASSMLLAGWETQYF
TRBD2	TRBV13	.	TRBJ2-1	TGTGCCAGCAGCTTTCTAGCGGCAATCAGCTCCTACAATGAGCAGTTCTTC	CASSFLAAISSYNEQFF
TRBD2	TRBV6-1	few	TRBJ2-1	TGTGCCAGCAGTGCGAGCGGCTCCGGGAGGCGGGGAGGGAGGGAGAATGAGCAGTTCTTC	CASSASGSGRRGGRENEQFF
.	TRBV6-5	.	TRBJ1-2	TGTGCCAGCAGCCGAACAGAAGGCAGCTATGGCTACACCTTC	CASSRTEGSYGYTF
.	TRBV19	.	TRBJ1-5	TGTGCCAGTAGTATCAAACAGCTGCCCCAGCATTTT	CASSIKQLPQHF
.	TRBV7-9	.	TRBJ2-5	TGTGCCAGCAGCGGTAGGTGGGACAACCAAGAGACCCAGTACTTC	CASSGRWDNQETQYF
TRBD1	TRBV6-5	.	TRBJ1-4	TGTGCCAGCAGCCGCGCCGGGACAGGGAATGAAAAACTGTTTTTT	CASSRAGTGNEKLFF
.	TRBV6-1	.	TRBJ1-5	TGTGCCAGCAGTGAAGCAAGGGAGTGGGATAGCAATCAGCCCCAGCATTTT	CASSEAREWDSNQPQHF
.	TRBV20-1	.	TRBJ2-7	TGCAGTGCTAGTATCAGCGAGCAGTACTTC	CSASISEQYF
TRBD2	TRBV14	.	TRBJ2-2	TGTGCCAGCAGCCACTTAGCGGGAGGGGACACCGGGGAGCTGTTTTTT	CASSHLAGGDTGELFF
.	TRBV5-5	.	TRBJ1-1	TGTGCCAGCAGCTATCAGGCAGGAATGAACACTGAAGCTTTCTTT	CASSYQAGMNTEAFF
TRBD1	TRBV5-4	.	TRBJ2-5	TGTGCCAGCACCAAGGGGGCCCAAGAGACCCAGTACTTC	CASTKGAQETQYF
TRBD1	TRBV28	.	TRBJ1-2	TGTGCCAGCGGTACAACAGGGGACCCCTACACCTTC	CASGTTGDPYTF
.	TRBV29-1	.	TRBJ1-3	TGCAGCGTTGAACGGCGGGGAAACACCATATATTTT	CSVERRGNTIYF
.	TRBV7-8	.	TRBJ1-2	TGTGCCAGCAGCGCGGACAGCGCCTATGGCTACACCTTC	CASSADSAYGYTF
.	TRBV7-6	few	TRBJ2-3	TGTGCCAGCAGCTTAGCCCCAGGGGGGAGGGATACGCAGTATTTT	CASSLAPGGRDTQYF
.	TRBV10-3	.	TRBJ2-1	TGTGCCATCAGTGAGTCGAGGCGGGAACAGTTCTTC	CAISESRREQFF
.	TRBV11-2	.	TRBJ2-1	TGTGCCAGCAGCTTCCTTAACAATGAGCAGTTCTTC	CASSFLNNEQFF
TRBD1	TRBV7-9	.	TRBJ2-2	TGTGCCAGCAGGGATACAGGGGGAGTCGGGGAGCTGTTTTTT	CASRDTGGVGELFF
TRBD1	TRBV5-4	.	TRBJ2-3	TGTGCCAGCAGCAGAACAGGACAGGGGGCGAAAGATACGCAGTATTTT	CASSRTGQGAKDTQYF
.	TRBV2	few	TRBJ1-2	TGTGCCAGCAGTCAGAGGCCCCCCTATGGCTACACCTTC	CASSQRPPYGYTF
.	TRBV4-1	.	TRBJ2-1	TGCGCCAGCAGCCAAGCGGTCTCCTACAATGAGCAGTTCTTC	CASSQAVSYNEQFF
TRBD2	TRBV28	.	TRBJ2-1	TGTGCCAGCAGTTTCCCCCTTCTAGCGGGTACTCTCGGGAGCTCCTACAATGAGCAGTTCTTC	CASSFPLLAGTLGSSYNEQFF